This T cell receptor (beta chain) was captured in a study of shared clonotypes between healthy human individuals. The study, taken as a whole, reports: The sharing of about 5.3% of naive CD4 clonotypes was seen across a few donors.

This CDR3 comprises 15 residues. V shed 1 base and J 7 bases; nucleotides not matched to a gene: 6. The V gene's germline CDR1 is SGHTA and CDR2 FQGTGA. With respect to this clone: Its antigen remains unknown.

Partitioning of CD4+ cells yielded a CD45RA+ naive subset and a CD45RA-negative memory subset. Over several immunoSEQ plates, each subset's genomic DNA was distributed in even portions. Libraries were prepared by immunoSEQ multiplex PCR; TCRdb keeps only in-frame clonotypes and omits some of them. There are 1 million to 1.2 million clones in the sample; 60% to 85% occur only once, and 0.7% to 0.95% lies in the top ten. Specimen: memory CD4+ T cells from PBMCs. As for subset: CD45RA-negative fraction. This TCR was sampled from a man between 18 and 29 years old in good health. Some clones in this sample may be carry-over from other donors' samples. V usage is TRBV7-3 and J usage is TRBJ2-2; the match to TRBD2 covers 7 bases. The CDR3 DNA follows: TGTGCCAGCAGCTTAAGGGCGGGAGAACACGGGGAGCTGTTTTTT. It is translated as CASSLRAGEHGELFF.